This TCR beta chain was profiled in a study of CD8 T cells in ankylosing spondylitis. Regarding the study as a whole: Among TCR beta sequences, a motif of under ten highly homologous variants appeared characteristic of ankylosing spondylitis blood.

TCRdb processed the 5' RACE reads anew with MiXCR; each CDR3 protein has one entry. Here the sample spans roughly 700,000 distinct CDR3 sequences, under 20% being singletons. Germline assignment: CDR1 DFQATT and CDR2 SNEGSKA (reference sequence). The CDR3 runs to 15 residues. The ends lost 0 bases at V and 0 bases at J; junction bases unmatched: 3. Comment on this clonotype: Its antigen is currently unknown.

This receptor was identified in a male donor with ankylosing spondylitis. Input material: blood, either unsorted or a sorted T cell fraction (not recorded which). V gene TRBV20-1 combines with J gene TRBJ2-7; 9 bases are a match to TRBD1. DNA of the CDR3: TGCAGTGCTAGAGAGTTGACAGGGGGCTCCTACGAGCAGTACTTC. This gives the protein CSARELTGGSYEQYF.